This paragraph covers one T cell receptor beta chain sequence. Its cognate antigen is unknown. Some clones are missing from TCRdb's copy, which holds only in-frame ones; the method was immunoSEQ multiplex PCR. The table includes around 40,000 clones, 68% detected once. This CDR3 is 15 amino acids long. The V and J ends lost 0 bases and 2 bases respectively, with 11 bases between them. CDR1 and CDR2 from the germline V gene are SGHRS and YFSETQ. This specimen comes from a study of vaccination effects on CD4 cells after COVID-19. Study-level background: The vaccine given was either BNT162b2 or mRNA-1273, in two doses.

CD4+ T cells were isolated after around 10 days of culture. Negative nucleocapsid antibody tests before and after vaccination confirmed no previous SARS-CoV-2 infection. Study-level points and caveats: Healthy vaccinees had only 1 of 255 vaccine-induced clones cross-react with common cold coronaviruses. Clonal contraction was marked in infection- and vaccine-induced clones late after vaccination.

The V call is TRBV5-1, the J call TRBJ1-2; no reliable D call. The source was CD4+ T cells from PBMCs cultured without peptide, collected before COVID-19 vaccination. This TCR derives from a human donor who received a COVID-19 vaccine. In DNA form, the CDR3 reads TGCGCCAGCAGCTTGGGGCAGTCTGGAAACTATGGCTACACCTTC. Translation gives CASSLGQSGNYGYTF.